This T cell receptor (beta chain) derives from a study of T cell responses to AZD1222 COVID-19 vaccine. Sequenced by immunoSEQ multiplex PCR; TCRdb stores in-frame clones only, minus some. The table has approximately 160,000 clones, 90% to 95% seen once. Points from the study as a whole: Repertoire collection took place solely once the T cell response had peaked. Reportedly, nearly half the spike-specific TCRs target unmutated variant regions.

Worth noting for this clone: As yet, its antigen is unknown.

V was cut by 1 base and J by 0 bases, with 7 bases left in between. Germline-derived CDR1 and CDR2 are LGHNA and YNFKEQ. This CDR3 is 14 amino acids long. The sequence derives from an adult who received the AZD1222 COVID-19 vaccine. V and J are TRBV4-2 and TRBJ2-7, with D uncertain. The sequencing here drew on peripheral blood, taken 28 days after the second AZD1222 dose. CDR3 loop: CASSQVGTSYEQYF. CDR3 nucleotides: TGTGCCAGCAGCCAAGTGGGCACCTCCTACGAGCAGTACTTC.